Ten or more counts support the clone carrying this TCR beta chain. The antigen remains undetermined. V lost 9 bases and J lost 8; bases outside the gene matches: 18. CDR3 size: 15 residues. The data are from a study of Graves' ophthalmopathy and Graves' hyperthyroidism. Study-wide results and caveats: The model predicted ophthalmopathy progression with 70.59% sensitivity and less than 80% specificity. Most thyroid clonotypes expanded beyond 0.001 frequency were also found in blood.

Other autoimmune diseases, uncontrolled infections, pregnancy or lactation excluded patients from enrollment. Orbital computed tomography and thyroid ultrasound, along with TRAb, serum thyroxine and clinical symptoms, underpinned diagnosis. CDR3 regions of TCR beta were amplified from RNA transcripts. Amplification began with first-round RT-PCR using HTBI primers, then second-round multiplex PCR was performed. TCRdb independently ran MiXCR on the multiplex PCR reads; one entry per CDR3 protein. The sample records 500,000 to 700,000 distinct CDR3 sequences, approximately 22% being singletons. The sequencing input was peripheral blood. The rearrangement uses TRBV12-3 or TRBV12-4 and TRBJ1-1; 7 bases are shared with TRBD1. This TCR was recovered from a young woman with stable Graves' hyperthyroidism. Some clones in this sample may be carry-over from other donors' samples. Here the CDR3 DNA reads TGTGCCAGTGGGACAGTTCCCCCATATCGGCCCGAAGCTTTCTTT. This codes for CASGTVPPYRPEAFF.